Below, 15 T cell receptor beta chains from the same sample are listed, as sequenced in a study of blood T cell repertoires in COVID-19. Measured with immunoSEQ multiplex PCR; TCRdb has only the in-frame clones, and not every one. This sample has 100,000 or so clones; roughly 76% occur once, and the top ten carry 8.5% to 12%. The material sequenced was peripheral blood. These receptors were obtained from a human donor in a cohort sampled during active COVID-19.

J is TRBJ2-3 and V is TRBV5-1; 7 positions agree with TRBD1. In germline, CDR1 is SGHRS, CDR2 YFSETQ. The CDR3 length is 14 residues. With 6 bases clipped from V and 2 bases from J, the junction kept 6 bases outside the gene matches. The CDR3 coding sequence is TGCGCCAGCACCCTCGGACAGGACACAGATACGCAGTATTTT. Translation gives CASTLGQDTDTQYF.

The J gene is TRBJ1-5, the V gene TRBV30; no reliable D call. Trimming shortened V by 3 bases and J by 2 bases, and 14 bases separated the two germline ends. CDR3 length equals 15 residues. Germline CDR1 and CDR2: GTSNPN and SVGIG (reference sequence). The CDR3 DNA reads TGTGCCTGGAGCCTTACCCGGGGAGGCAATCAGCCCCAGCATTTT. Its translation is CAWSLTRGGNQPQHF.

This chain links TRBV9 with TRBJ1-1; 7 positions match TRBD1. The junction had 6 bases not matched to a gene; V was cut back by 3 bases and J by 1 base. This CDR3 has 15 residues. Germline V gene sequence: CDR1 SGDLS, CDR2 YYNGEE. The DNA for the CDR3 is TGTGCCAGCAGCGAACAGCAGGGGGGGAACACTGAAGCTTTCTTT. Its protein is CASSEQQGGNTEAFF.

V and J are TRBV19 and TRBJ1-5; D may be TRBD1 (6 bases). V was trimmed by 6 bases and J by 6 bases, leaving 30 bases between them. The germline gives CDR1 LNHDA, CDR2 SQIVND (reference sequence). The CDR3 is 19 amino acids. CDR3: CASSLSTGTAGLFGQPQHF. CDR3 coding DNA: TGTGCCAGTAGCCTTAGTACAGGGACCGCGGGTCTGTTCGGTCAGCCCCAGCATTTT. Full variable domain (remainder filled in from reference TRBV19 and TRBJ1-5): DGGITQSPKYLFRKEGQNVTLSCEQNLNHDAMYWYRQDPGQGLRLIYYSQIVNDFQKGDIAEGYSVSREKKESFPLTVTSAQKNPTAFYLCASSLSTGTAGLFGQPQHFGDGTRLSIL.

V and J are TRBV28 and TRBJ1-2; 7 bases fit TRBD1. Looked up from germline, CDR1 is MDHEN and CDR2 is SYDVKM. The ends lost 4 bases at V and 5 bases at J; junction bases unmatched: 13. The CDR3 is 16 residues long. CDR3 coding DNA: TGTGCCAGCAGTTGGCTGCCCACAGGGGCCCTTTATGGCTACACCTTC. This sequence encodes CASSWLPTGALYGYTF.

This chain connects TRBV4-3 to TRBJ2-3, with TRBD2 identical over 7 bases. Germline assignment: CDR1 LGHNA and CDR2 YSLEER. J gave up 4 bases and V 0 bases, and 7 bases lay outside the gene matches. CDR3 length: 16 residues. CDR3 residues: CASSQDPREIADTQYF. The CDR3 region has the DNA TGCGCCAGCAGCCAAGATCCGCGGGAGATTGCAGATACGCAGTATTTT.

V and J are TRBV18 and TRBJ2-3, with D possibly matching TRBD2 (6 bases). The CDR3 sequence is 15 residues long. Between the trimmed V and J ends, which lost 3 bases and 2 bases, there was a span of 12 bases. Germline CDR1 reads KGHSH; CDR2 reads LQKENI. In DNA form, the CDR3 reads TGTGCCAGCTCACCGTGGAGGGAGCTCACAGATACGCAGTATTTT. This sequence encodes CASSPWRELTDTQYF. Variable domain in full (rest from reference TRBV18 and TRBJ2-3): NAGVMQNPRHLVRRRGQEARLRCSPMKGHSHVYWYRQLPEEGLKFMVYLQKENIIDESGMPKERFSAEFPKEGPSILRIQQVVRGDSAAYFCASSPWRELTDTQYFGPGTRLTVL.

The genes are TRBV9 and TRBJ2-2; the match to TRBD2 covers 14 bases. The CDR3 totals 19 residues. CDR1 and CDR2 from the germline V gene are SGDLS and YYNGEE. The ends lost 4 bases at V and 1 base at J; junction bases unmatched: 9. The CDR3 bases are TGTGCCAGCAGCCCCTACCGACTAGCGGGGGGGCTGAACACCGGGGAGCTGTTTTTT. Translation gives CASSPYRLAGGLNTGELFF.

The genes are TRBV28 and TRBJ1-6; 7 bases map to TRBD1. The CDR3 runs to 13 residues. CDR1 is MDHEN and CDR2 is SYDVKM in the germline V gene. V dropped 8 bases and J dropped 7; count of bases not matched to a gene: 5. The CDR3 nucleotides are TGTGCCAGCGGAGACAGGGCGAATTCACCCCTCCACTTT. Translation gives CASGDRANSPLHF.

This chain's CDR3 is CASSTDTGPSPLHF. The CDR3 DNA sequence: TGTGCCAGCAGCACAGATACCGGTCCTTCACCCCTCCACTTT. The rearrangement uses TRBV7-2 and TRBJ1-6; no reliable D call. The germline CDR1 and CDR2 sequences are SGHTA and FQGNSA. The germline V and J ends were trimmed by 5 bases and 9 bases, with 14 bases remaining between them. This CDR3 spans 14 amino acids.

The J gene is TRBJ2-3, the V gene TRBV4-3; D is uncertain. The germline CDR1 and CDR2 sequences are LGHNA and YSLEER. The CDR3 has 17 amino acids. V shed 4 bases and J shed 0 bases, with 17 bases lying between them. The DNA for the CDR3 is TGCGCCAGCAGCCTCGATCGACGGAGTTCTAGCACAGATACGCAGTATTTT. Translation: CASSLDRRSSSTDTQYF.

This clone was detected once. J is TRBJ1-5 and V is TRBV6-4; maybe TRBD1 (5 bases). The CDR3 is 13 amino acids. Germline CDR1 reads MRHNA; CDR2 reads SNTAGT. V was trimmed by 11 bases and J by 2 bases, leaving 13 bases between them. The CDR3 DNA sequence: TGTGCCGTGGAGGGGAGGGGCAATCAGCCCCAGCATTTT. Amino acid sequence: CAVEGRGNQPQHF.

The rearrangement links TRBV7-6 to TRBJ2-7, with D tentatively TRBD1 (7 bases). The germline V gene encodes CDR1 SGHVS and CDR2 FNYEAQ. V lost 5 bases and J lost 1, with 12 bases in between. The CDR3 runs to 14 residues. Written as DNA, the CDR3 is TGTGCCAGCAGCGCGGGACAGACTTCCTACGAGCAGTACTTC. This codes for CASSAGQTSYEQYF.

V and J are TRBV5-1 and TRBJ1-1; 7 positions agree with TRBD1. Germline trimming cut 2 bases from V and 6 bases from J; bases unmatched to any gene: 16. The CDR3 sequence is 17 residues long. Germline CDR1 SGHRS, CDR2 YFSETQ. CDR3 loop: CASSFSEEGATRSEAFF. The CDR3 nucleotides read TGCGCCAGCAGCTTTTCCGAGGAGGGGGCGACACGATCTGAAGCTTTCTTT.

The V call is TRBV29-1, the J call TRBJ2-1, with TRBD1 matching 8 bases. The CDR3 has 15 residues. V lost 8 bases to trimming and J lost 6 bases; unmatched junction nucleotides: 15. The germline V gene has CDR1 SQVTM and CDR2 ANQGSEA. CDR3 DNA sequence: TGCAGCATCTCCGGGCCCGCAGGGGGCTTCAATGAGCAGTTCTTC. Translating gives CSISGPAGGFNEQFF.